The 26 T cell receptor beta chains below come from one sample, sequenced in a study of T cell changes during pregnancy in multiple sclerosis. Sequencing was performed with immunoSEQ multiplex PCR; in TCRdb, only in-frame clones are kept and a portion is missing. The table lists about 40,000 clones, roughly 93% of them singletons. Material for sequencing was PBMCs (not recorded whether the cells were cultured). Receptors originate from a female donor with multiple sclerosis, enrolled in a pregnancy study.

The chain employs TRBV28 and TRBJ1-2; tentatively, D is TRBD1 (6 bases). V was shortened by 6 bases and J by 1 base, with 12 bases between the two germline ends. Germline values: CDR1 MDHEN, CDR2 SYDVKM. The CDR3 sequence is 14 residues long. Here the CDR3 reads CASRRTALNYGYTF. In DNA, the CDR3 is TGTGCCAGCAGGAGGACAGCCCTTAACTATGGCTACACCTTC.

The chain uses TRBV5-4 and TRBJ2-4, with 15 bases matching TRBD2. CDR1 is SGHNT and CDR2 is YYREEE in the germline V gene (reference sequence). V shed 0 bases and J 0 bases; nucleotides not matched to a gene: 4. This CDR3 is 19 amino acids long. The CDR3 coding sequence is TGTGCCAGCAGCTTGGGGGGACTAGCGGGAGGAGTAGCCAAAAACATTCAGTACTTC. It is translated as CASSLGGLAGGVAKNIQYF.

The V gene is TRBV4-2, the J gene TRBJ2-7; D may be TRBD2 (6 bases). V lost 0 bases to trimming and J lost 3 bases, with 15 bases between them. The CDR3 contains 16 residues. Germline assignment: CDR1 LGHNA and CDR2 YNFKEQ. CDR3 nucleotides: TGTGCCAGCAGCCAAGATCTCCTGGGGACTTTCTACGAGCAGTACTTC. Amino acids: CASSQDLLGTFYEQYF.

The rearrangement uses TRBV4-1 and TRBJ1-1, with 7 bases aligning to TRBD1. After removal of 4 bases from V and 1 base from J, the junction contained 6 bases not matched to a gene. Germline V gene sequence: CDR1 MGHRA, CDR2 YSYEKL. The CDR3 contains 15 residues. The CDR3 spells CASSPAWDRNTEAFF. Here the CDR3 DNA reads TGCGCCAGCAGCCCAGCCTGGGACAGGAACACTGAAGCTTTCTTT.

J is TRBJ1-1 and V is TRBV28, with D possibly matching TRBD1 (5 bases). V was clipped by 6 bases and J by 3 bases, with 11 bases between them. The germline V gene has CDR1 MDHEN and CDR2 SYDVKM. The CDR3 consists of 13 residues. The CDR3 DNA reads TGTGCCAGCAGCTCGGAGGGGTACACTGAAGCTTTCTTT. Translating it yields CASSSEGYTEAFF.

The table lists this clone with a few counts. The chain carries TRBV19 and TRBJ2-1; the match to TRBD1 covers 9 bases. Trimming removed 7 bases from V and 7 bases from J; junction bases left unmatched: 14. CDR1 is LNHDA, CDR2 SQIVND, per germline (reference sequence). The length of the CDR3 is 16 residues. The CDR3 sequence: CASNSIRDREENEQFF. The CDR3 bases are TGTGCCAGTAACTCAATCCGGGACAGGGAAGAAAATGAGCAGTTCTTC.

This chain uses TRBV27 with TRBJ2-3, with a weak D call TRBD2 (5 bases). The ends were cut back, 5 bases at V and 0 bases at J, with 18 bases in the middle. The CDR3 covers 17 residues. Germline CDR1 and CDR2: MNHEY and SMNVEV (reference sequence). The CDR3 DNA reads as TGTGCCAGCAGTCCCCTTGGAGGAGGAACTAGCACAGATACGCAGTATTTT. The encoded protein is CASSPLGGGTSTDTQYF.

The gene calls are TRBV4-1 and TRBJ2-1, with D possibly being TRBD2 (5 bases). V was cut by 1 base and J by 0 bases, with 16 bases left in between. Germline lookup yields CDR1 MGHRA and CDR2 YSYEKL. The CDR3 runs to 18 residues. In DNA, the CDR3 is TGCGCCAGCAGCCAAGGATACGCGGACTCTTTCTCCTACAATGAGCAGTTCTTC. It yields the protein CASSQGYADSFSYNEQFF.

The V gene is TRBV18, the J gene TRBJ2-5; 11 nucleotides agree with TRBD2. Germline V gene data show CDR1 as KGHSH and CDR2 as LQKENI. Trimming removed 3 bases from V and 3 bases from J; junction bases left unmatched: 18. This CDR3 comprises 20 residues. CDR3 residues: CASSPRPWETSGKVEETQYF. The DNA of the CDR3 is TGTGCCAGCTCACCCCGACCGTGGGAGACTAGCGGGAAGGTAGAAGAGACCCAGTACTTC.

The chain carries TRBV19 and TRBJ2-1; D tentatively reads TRBD1 or TRBD2 (5 bases each). The CDR3 runs to 14 residues. Germline lookup yields CDR1 LNHDA and CDR2 SQIVND (reference sequence). V was trimmed by 6 bases and J by 5 bases, leaving 14 bases between them. This CDR3 reads CASRGREAHNEQFF. CDR3 coding DNA: TGTGCCAGTAGGGGACGGGAAGCCCACAATGAGCAGTTCTTC.

The chain has TRBV18 and TRBJ1-2, with D possibly TRBD1 on 5 matching bases. CDR3 length: 15 residues. Trimming stripped 3 bases from V and 5 bases from J, with 16 bases between. Germline values: CDR1 KGHSH, CDR2 LQKENI. In nucleotides, the CDR3 is TGTGCCAGCTCACCCGCGACAGACTTAGTGTATGGCTACACCTTC. Its translation: CASSPATDLVYGYTF. Variable domain in full (rest from reference TRBV18 and TRBJ1-2): NAGVMQNPRHLVRRRGQEARLRCSPMKGHSHVYWYRQLPEEGLKFMVYLQKENIIDESGMPKERFSAEFPKEGPSILRIQQVVRGDSAAYFCASSPATDLVYGYTFGSGTRLTVV.

The chain employs TRBV30 and TRBJ2-1, with no clear D. Germline CDR1 is GTSNPN and CDR2 is SVGIG (reference sequence). Trimming removed 2 bases at V and 4 bases at J, with 12 bases between. The CDR3 extends over 14 amino acids. The CDR3 here is CAWSYATLYNEQFF. The CDR3, as DNA: TGTGCCTGGAGTTATGCGACCCTATACAATGAGCAGTTCTTC.

The chain carries TRBV11-2 and TRBJ2-5, with 9 bases that match TRBD1. The DNA end favors TRBJ2-7, so the J call may be wrong. The CDR3 has 14 residues. CDR1 and CDR2 from the germline V gene are SGHAT and FQNNGV. The CDR3 region has the DNA TGTGCCAGCAGCCAGGACAGGGGACACTACGAGCAGTACTTC. This codes for CASSQDRGHYEQYF.

The CDR3 protein is CASSSRTGSNQPQHF. The CDR3, as DNA: TGTGCCAGCAGTTCCCGGACAGGGAGCAATCAGCCCCAGCATTTT. V and J are TRBV27 and TRBJ1-5; 8 positions agree with TRBD1. Trimming removed 4 bases from V and 1 base from J; junction bases left unmatched: 3. CDR1 MNHEY and CDR2 SMNVEV come from the germline V gene (reference sequence). The CDR3 extends over 15 amino acids.

The rearrangement joins TRBV4-1 to TRBJ1-3; D is ambiguous. The V gene lost 2 bases and the J gene lost 4 bases, with 12 bases spanning the gap. Germline CDR1 is MGHRA and CDR2 is YSYEKL. CDR3 size: 15 residues. CDR3 amino acids: CASSQLPQRGNTIYF. The CDR3, as DNA: TGCGCCAGCAGCCAACTACCCCAGAGGGGAAACACCATATATTTT.

The CDR3 sequence: CASSKDSLQETQYF. CDR3 nucleotides: TGTGCCAGCAGCAAGGACAGCCTCCAAGAGACCCAGTACTTC. The chain is built from TRBV7-2 and TRBJ2-5, with D maybe TRBD1 (6 bases). CDR3 length equals 14 residues. Trimming stripped 5 bases from V and 1 base from J, with 11 bases between. Per the germline V gene, CDR1 is SGHTA and CDR2 is FQGNSA.

The chain joins TRBV25-1 to TRBJ2-4, with 9 bases fitting TRBD2. CDR3 size: 14 residues. V dropped 5 bases and J dropped 8; count of bases not matched to a gene: 7. Germline CDR1 reads MGHDK; CDR2 reads SYGVNS. The CDR3 sequence: CASSPGGRGDIQYF. Written as DNA, the CDR3 is TGTGCCAGCAGTCCTGGCGGGAGGGGGGACATTCAGTACTTC.

This chain uses TRBV5-1 with TRBJ1-2; TRBD1 matches at 7 bases. Germline assignment: CDR1 SGHRS and CDR2 YFSETQ. The CDR3 consists of 13 residues. Trimming cost V 7 bases and J 3 bases; bases outside gene matches: 6. CDR3 nucleotide sequence: TGCGCCAGCGGGACAGCCCCCTACTATGGCTACACCTTC. Translated, it gives CASGTAPYYGYTF.

This chain connects TRBV6-5 to TRBJ1-2; the D is unclear. The CDR3 extends over 16 amino acids. V lost 4 bases, J lost 7 bases, and 22 bases lay in between. The germline gives CDR1 MNHEY, CDR2 SVGAGI. CDR3 sequence (DNA): TGTGCCAGCAGTTCGATCCGCGGCCGAGCGGTGTCTGGCTACACCTTC. Encoded protein: CASSSIRGRAVSGYTF.

Here the CDR3 DNA reads TGTGCCAGCAGTGAAATGGGGACAGTGTTTGGCTACACCTTC. It specifies CASSEMGTVFGYTF. V gene TRBV6-1 combines with J gene TRBJ1-2; TRBD1 aligns across 7 bases. The J segment lost 7 bases and the V segment lost 2 bases, leaving 7 bases of the junction unmatched. The CDR3 consists of 14 residues. Germline-derived CDR1 and CDR2 are MNHNS and SASEGT.

The rearrangement joins TRBV6-1 to TRBJ2-2; D not resolved. The V and J ends lost 3 bases and 4 bases respectively, with 6 bases between them. The germline gives CDR1 MNHNS, CDR2 SASEGT. This CDR3 comprises 13 residues. The CDR3 nucleotides are TGTGCCAGCAGTGAGCACAGCACCGGGGAGCTGTTTTTT. As protein: CASSEHSTGELFF.

V gene TRBV27 combines with J gene TRBJ1-5; tentative D call: TRBD1 (6 bases). CDR1 MNHEY and CDR2 SMNVEV come from the germline V gene (reference sequence). The CDR3 totals 15 residues. V was clipped by 6 bases and J by 1 base, with 13 bases between them. This chain's CDR3 is CASRKQGGSNQPQHF. The CDR3 DNA reads TGTGCCAGCAGAAAACAGGGTGGGAGCAATCAGCCCCAGCATTTT.

This chain uses TRBV5-1 with TRBJ2-1; 13 bases align to TRBD2. This CDR3 contains 18 residues. Germline assignment: CDR1 SGHRS and CDR2 YFSETQ. With 1 base clipped from V and 1 base from J, the junction kept 5 bases outside the gene matches. CDR3 DNA sequence: TGCGCCAGCAGCTTGCTTGGACTAGCGGGAGCATCCTACAATGAGCAGTTCTTC. Its translation is CASSLLGLAGASYNEQFF. The complete variable domain, with remaining parts taken from reference TRBV5-1 and TRBJ2-1, reads KAGVTQTPRYLIKTRGQQVTLSCSPISGHRSVSWYQQTPGQGLQFLFEYFSETQRNKGNFPGRFSGRQFSNSRSEMNVSTLELGDSALYLCASSLLGLAGASYNEQFFGPGTRLTVL.

This chain uses TRBV4-3 with TRBJ2-3, with D perhaps TRBD2 (5 bases). V was cut by 6 bases and J by 2 bases, with 15 bases left in between. The germline V gene encodes CDR1 LGHNA and CDR2 YSLEER. CDR3 length: 15 residues. CDR3 DNA: TGCGCCAGCAGAAGGAGTAGCGCTACCACAGATACGCAGTATTTT. Translation gives CASRRSSATTDTQYF.

V usage is TRBV6-5 and J usage is TRBJ2-7; 12 bases fit TRBD2. V was pared by 2 bases and J by 4 bases, with 6 bases of the junction left unmatched. CDR1 and CDR2 from the germline V gene are MNHEY and SVGAGI. The CDR3 totals 16 residues. The CDR3 is CASSYRTSGRPYEQYF. Here the CDR3 DNA reads TGTGCCAGCAGTTACCGAACTAGCGGGAGGCCTTACGAGCAGTACTTC.

The chain links TRBV27 to TRBJ1-5; 9 bases map to TRBD1. This CDR3 has 16 amino acids. With 6 bases clipped from V and 4 bases from J, the junction kept 10 bases outside the gene matches. Germline V gene sequence: CDR1 MNHEY, CDR2 SMNVEV (reference sequence). The CDR3 here is CASSPLTGGGNQPQHF. DNA of the CDR3: TGTGCCAGCAGCCCTCTAACAGGGGGCGGAAATCAGCCCCAGCATTTT.